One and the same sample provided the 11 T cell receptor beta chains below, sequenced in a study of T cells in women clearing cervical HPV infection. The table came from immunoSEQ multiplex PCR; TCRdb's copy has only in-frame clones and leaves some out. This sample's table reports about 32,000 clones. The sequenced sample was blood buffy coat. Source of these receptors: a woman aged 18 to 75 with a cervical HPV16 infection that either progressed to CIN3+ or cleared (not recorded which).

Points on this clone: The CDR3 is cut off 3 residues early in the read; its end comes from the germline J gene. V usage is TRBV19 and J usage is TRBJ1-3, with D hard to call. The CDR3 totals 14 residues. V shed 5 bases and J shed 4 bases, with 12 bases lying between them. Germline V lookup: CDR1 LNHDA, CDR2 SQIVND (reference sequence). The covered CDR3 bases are TGTGCCAGTAGTGTCGATTTGCGGGGAAACACC. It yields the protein CASSVDLRGNT. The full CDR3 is CASSVDLRGNTIYF.

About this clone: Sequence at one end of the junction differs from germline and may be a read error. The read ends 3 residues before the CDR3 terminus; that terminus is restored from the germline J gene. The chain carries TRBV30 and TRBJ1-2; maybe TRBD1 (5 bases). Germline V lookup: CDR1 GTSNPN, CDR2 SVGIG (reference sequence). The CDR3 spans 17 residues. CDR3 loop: CAWSLLTSGGFYNGYTF. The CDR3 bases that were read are TGTGCCTGGAGTCTTCTCACTAGCGGGGGATTTTACAATGGG.

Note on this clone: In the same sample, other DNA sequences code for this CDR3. Partial CDR3 DNA: TGCGCCAGCAGCTTGGATACAGGGGGCTCTGGAAACACC. Translating it yields CASSLDTGGSGNT. The whole CDR3 sequence reads CASSLDTGGSGNTIYF. The rearrangement joins TRBV5-1 to TRBJ1-3, with 8 bases fitting TRBD1. Coverage ceases 3 residues before the CDR3 finishes, and the germline J gene fills in the end. This CDR3 spans 16 amino acids. The junction had 2 bases not matched to a gene; V was cut back by 0 bases and J by 0 bases. The germline CDR1 and CDR2 sequences are SGHRS and YFSETQ.

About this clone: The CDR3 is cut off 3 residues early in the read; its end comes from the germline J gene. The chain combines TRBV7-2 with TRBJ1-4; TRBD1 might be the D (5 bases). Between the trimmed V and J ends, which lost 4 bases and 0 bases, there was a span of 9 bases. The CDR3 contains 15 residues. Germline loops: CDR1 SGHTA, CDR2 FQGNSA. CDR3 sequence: CASSSGQTTNEKLFF. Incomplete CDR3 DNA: TGTGCCAGCAGCTCTGGACAAACAACTAATGAAAAA. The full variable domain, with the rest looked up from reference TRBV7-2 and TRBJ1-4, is GAGVSQSPSNKVTEKGKDVELRCDPISGHTALYWYRQSLGQGLEFLIYFQGNSAPDKSGLPSDRFSAERTGGSVSTLTIQRTQQEDSAVYLCASSSGQTTNEKLFFGSGTQLSVL.

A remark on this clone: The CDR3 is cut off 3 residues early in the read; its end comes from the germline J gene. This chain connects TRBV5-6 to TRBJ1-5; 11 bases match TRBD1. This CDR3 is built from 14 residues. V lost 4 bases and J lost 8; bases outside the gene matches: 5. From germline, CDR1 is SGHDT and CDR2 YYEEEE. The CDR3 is CASSLGQGAKPQHF. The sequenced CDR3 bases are TGTGCCAGCAGCCTAGGACAGGGGGCGAAGCCC.

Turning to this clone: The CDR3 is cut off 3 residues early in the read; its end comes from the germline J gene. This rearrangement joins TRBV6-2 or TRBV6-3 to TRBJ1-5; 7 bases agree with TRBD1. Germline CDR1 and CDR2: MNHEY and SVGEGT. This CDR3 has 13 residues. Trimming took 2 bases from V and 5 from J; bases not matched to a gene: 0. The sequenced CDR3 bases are TGTGCCAGCAGTTACAGGGGGCATCAGCCC. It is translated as CASSYRGHQP. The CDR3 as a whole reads CASSYRGHQPQHF.

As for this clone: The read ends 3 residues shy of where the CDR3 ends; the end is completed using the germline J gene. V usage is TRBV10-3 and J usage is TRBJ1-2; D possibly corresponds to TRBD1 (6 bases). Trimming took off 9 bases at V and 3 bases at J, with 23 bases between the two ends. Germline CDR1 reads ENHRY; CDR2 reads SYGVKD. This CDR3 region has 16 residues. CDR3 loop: CAIALEHKGVHYGYTF. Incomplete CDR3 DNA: TGTGCCATTGCGCTCGAACATAAGGGGGTGCACTATGGC.

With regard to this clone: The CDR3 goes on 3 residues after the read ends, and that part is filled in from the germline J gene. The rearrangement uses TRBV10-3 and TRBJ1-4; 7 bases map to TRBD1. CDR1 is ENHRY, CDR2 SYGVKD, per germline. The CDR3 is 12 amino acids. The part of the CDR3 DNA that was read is TGTGCCATCCGATTCGAGACAGGGCGA. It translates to CAIRFETGR. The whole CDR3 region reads CAIRFETGRLFF.

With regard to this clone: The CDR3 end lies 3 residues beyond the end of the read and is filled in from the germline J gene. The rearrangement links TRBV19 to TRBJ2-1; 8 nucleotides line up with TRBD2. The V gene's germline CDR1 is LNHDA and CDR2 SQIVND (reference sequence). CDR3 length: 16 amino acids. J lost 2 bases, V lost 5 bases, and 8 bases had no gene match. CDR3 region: CASSDELAGTYNEQFF. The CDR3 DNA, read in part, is TGTGCCAGTAGTGATGAGCTAGCGGGCACCTACAATGAG.

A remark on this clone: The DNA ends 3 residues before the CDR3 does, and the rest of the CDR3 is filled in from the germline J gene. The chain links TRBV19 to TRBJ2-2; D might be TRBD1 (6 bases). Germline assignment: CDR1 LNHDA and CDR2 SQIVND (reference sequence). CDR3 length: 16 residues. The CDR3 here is CASSTSTDRHNEKLFF. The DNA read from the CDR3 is TGTGCCAGTAGCACCTCTACGGACAGACATAATGAAAAG.

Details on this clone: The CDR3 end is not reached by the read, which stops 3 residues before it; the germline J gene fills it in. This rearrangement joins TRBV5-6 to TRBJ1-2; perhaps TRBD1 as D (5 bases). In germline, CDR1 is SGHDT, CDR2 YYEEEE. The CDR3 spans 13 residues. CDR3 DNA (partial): TGTGCCAGCAGCTACGGGGGTCCCTTGGGC. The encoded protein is CASSYGGPLG. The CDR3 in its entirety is CASSYGGPLGYTF.